This T cell receptor beta chain was profiled in a study of T cells in women clearing cervical HPV infection. The length of the CDR3 is 13 residues. CDR1 is DFQATT and CDR2 is SNEGSKA in the germline V gene (reference sequence). The V gene end was trimmed by 5 bases and the J gene end by 3 bases; junction bases not matched to a gene: 7. Comments on this clone: The CDR3 is cut off 3 residues early in the read; its end comes from the germline J gene.

The data were produced by immunoSEQ multiplex PCR, yet TCRdb's version contains in-frame clones alone and is incomplete. The repertoire shows about 41,000 clones; the top ten hold 7.6%. The sequence was collected from a woman aged 18-70 years with a cervical HPV16 infection that either progressed to CIN3+ or cleared (not recorded which). Sequenced: blood buffy coat. This sequence joins TRBV20-1 and TRBJ2-7, with TRBD1 matching over 7 bases. The DNA read from the CDR3 is TGCAGTGCTCGACAGGGATTCGGCTACGAG. Protein sequence: CSARQGFGYE. The whole CDR3 sequence reads CSARQGFGYEQYF.